Below are 4 T cell receptor beta chains sequenced from a single sample in a study of vaccination and CD4 T cells after COVID-19. No antigens are known for them. Indicated treatment: roughly nine-day PBMC culture with coronavirus spike peptide pools or control peptides (ViraFEST assay). Researchers used the Oncomine TCR Beta short-read assay to sequence DNA from cultured CD4+ T cells. TCRdb re-analysed the PCR reads in MiXCR, keeping a single row per CDR3 protein. This table holds about 17,000 distinct CDR3 sequences, around 46% found once. The specimen comprised CD4+ T cells from blood, cultured in vitro, sampled before SARS-CoV-2 vaccination. The receptor set was obtained from a human donor who had recovered from COVID-19.

This sequence joins TRBV12-3 or TRBV12-4 and TRBJ2-7; 11 bases are a match to TRBD1. V was clipped by 5 bases and J by 4 bases; unmatched bases: 4. There are 14 residues in the CDR3. As DNA, the CDR3 is TGTGCCAGCAGTCGGACAGGGGGCTTATACGAGCAGTACTTC. This sequence encodes CASSRTGGLYEQYF.

The CDR3 region has the DNA TGCAGTGCTAGTGTGGGGAGCGATAGCAATCAGCCCCAGCATTTT. This encodes CSASVGSDSNQPQHF. This chain joins TRBV20-1 and TRBJ1-5, with unresolved D. From germline, CDR1 is DFQATT and CDR2 SNEGSKA (reference sequence). The V and J ends lost 3 bases and 0 bases respectively, with 12 bases between them. This CDR3 comprises 15 residues.

The chain joins TRBV11-3 to TRBJ1-1, with a tentative D call TRBD1 (6 bases). CDR3 length: 12 amino acids. Germline CDR1 SGHNT, CDR2 YENEEA. With 8 bases removed from V and 10 bases from J, the gap between germline ends came to 17 bases. In DNA, the CDR3 is TGTGCCAGCGCGAACAGGGATCGTGGAGCTTTCTTT. Residues: CASANRDRGAFF.

This clonotype appeared a few times. The CDR3 region is CASSFSSGSDEQFF. The DNA of the CDR3 is TGTGCCAGCAGTTTCTCCAGCGGGAGTGATGAGCAGTTCTTC. V usage is TRBV27 and J usage is TRBJ2-1, with 8 bases aligning to TRBD2. The V gene end was trimmed by 3 bases and the J gene end by 8 bases; junction bases not matched to a gene: 6. CDR1 MNHEY and CDR2 SMNVEV come from the germline V gene (reference sequence). The CDR3 consists of 14 residues.